Shown below are 20 T cell receptor beta chains from a single sample sequenced in a study of OX40 agonist ivuxolimab in advanced cancers. Only in-frame clones appear in the TCRdb table, and some are missing; sequencing was by immunoSEQ multiplex PCR. Of some 140,000 clones listed, around nine tenths were seen once; the top ten hold 1.1%. The sequencing used CD4+ or CD8+ T cells sorted from blood, collected in a trial of the OX40 agonist ivuxolimab. The receptors were sampled from an adult with an advanced solid tumor such as melanoma, head and neck, liver or kidney cancer.

The genes are TRBV25-1 and TRBJ1-3; no firm D call. The length of the CDR3 is 13 residues. Per the germline V gene, CDR1 is MGHDK and CDR2 is SYGVNS. Deletions cut 6 bases from V and 0 bases from J, with 6 bases between. CDR3 bases: TGTGCCAGCAGATCCCCCTCTGGAAACACCATATATTTT. Translating gives CASRSPSGNTIYF.

This chain uses TRBV7-3 with TRBJ2-1, with 11 bases identical to TRBD2. There are 20 residues in the CDR3. The germline CDR1 and CDR2 sequences are SGHTA and FQGTGA. J was trimmed by 0 bases and V by 2 bases; bases with no gene match: 12. CDR3 residues: CASSLGGTSGFYSSYNEQFF. The CDR3 nucleotides read TGTGCCAGCAGCTTAGGGGGGACTAGCGGTTTCTACAGCTCCTACAATGAGCAGTTCTTC.

The gene calls are TRBV28 and TRBJ1-1; TRBD1 agrees at 11 bases. Unmatched junction bases numbered 12, after V lost 5 bases and J lost 4 bases. Germline loops: CDR1 MDHEN, CDR2 SYDVKM. This CDR3 region has 17 residues. The DNA of the CDR3 is TGTGCCAGCAGTCTCGATCCCGGGACAGGGGGTTTCACTGAAGCTTTCTTT. Translated, it gives CASSLDPGTGGFTEAFF.

The genes are TRBV6-6 and TRBJ2-7, with D tentatively TRBD2 (5 bases). V was trimmed by 6 bases and J by 0 bases, leaving 12 bases between them. In germline, CDR1 is MNHNY, CDR2 SVGAGI (reference sequence). CDR3 length: 14 amino acids. CDR3 sequence reads: CASSSGISSYEQYF. The CDR3, as DNA: TGTGCCAGCAGCTCCGGGATATCCTCCTACGAGCAGTACTTC.

The chain recombines TRBV2 with TRBJ2-3; 10 bases are a match to TRBD1. This CDR3 is built from 16 residues. Per the germline V gene, CDR1 is SNHLY and CDR2 is FYNNEI. Losses at the gene ends were 2 bases for V and 2 bases for J; bases not matched to a gene: 4. The CDR3 DNA reads as TGTGCCAGCAGTGAACTGGACAGGGGGGTCACAGATACGCAGTATTTT. This encodes CASSELDRGVTDTQYF.

CDR3 DNA: TGTGCCGGGGAGGGGGGAGGGAGCTCCTACAATGAGCAGTTCTTC. It is translated as CAGEGGGSSYNEQFF. The genes are TRBV6-1 and TRBJ2-1, with TRBD2 as a possible D gene (7 bases). V lost 11 bases to trimming and J lost 0 bases, with 17 bases between them. The CDR3 runs 15 residues. Germline V gives CDR1 MNHNS, CDR2 SASEGT.

This clone was observed a single time. This chain links TRBV6-5 with TRBJ2-7; 8 bases are shared with TRBD1. After removal of 0 bases from V and 3 bases from J, the junction contained 4 bases not matched to a gene. Germline V lookup: CDR1 MNHEY, CDR2 SVGAGI. The CDR3 is 15 residues long. This CDR3 is CASSYSTGEIYEQYF. The CDR3, as DNA: TGTGCCAGCAGTTACTCGACAGGGGAAATCTACGAGCAGTACTTC.

The chain carries TRBV9 and TRBJ2-2, with D possibly TRBD1 on 6 matching bases. Trimming cost V 5 bases and J 4 bases, with 12 bases left between them. Per germline, CDR1 SGDLS and CDR2 YYNGEE. The CDR3 covers 14 residues. The DNA for the CDR3 is TGTGCCAGCAGGACTACAGGGTCCACCGGGGAGCTGTTTTTT. It specifies CASRTTGSTGELFF. The variable domain in full, with the rest retrieved from reference TRBV9 and TRBJ2-2, is DSGVTQTPKHLITATGQRVTLRCSPRSGDLSVYWYQQSLDQGLQFLIQYYNGEERAKGNILERFSAQQFPDLHSELNLSSLELGDSALYFCASRTTGSTGELFFGEGSRLTVL.

The chain is built from TRBV6-5 and TRBJ2-2; D may correspond to TRBD1 or TRBD2 (5 bases each). This CDR3 region has 16 residues. The V end lost 4 bases, the J end lost 5 bases, and 17 bases lay between the germline ends. Per germline, CDR1 MNHEY and CDR2 SVGAGI. CDR3 in DNA: TGTGCCAGCAGTTCCCTCCGGGACCCAAAGACCGGGGAGCTGTTTTTT. Translating gives CASSSLRDPKTGELFF.

The V call is TRBV7-8, the J call TRBJ2-1; D uncertain. The length of the CDR3 is 13 residues. Looked up from germline, CDR1 is SGHVS and CDR2 is FQNEAQ. Trimming left V 1 base short and J 6 bases short, with 7 bases between. CDR3: CASSLGASNEQFF. As DNA, the CDR3 is TGTGCCAGCAGCTTAGGAGCCTCCAATGAGCAGTTCTTC.

The chain recombines TRBV5-4 with TRBJ2-7, with D maybe TRBD2 (6 bases). Germline assignment: CDR1 SGHNT and CDR2 YYREEE (reference sequence). CDR3 length: 16 amino acids. Trimming took 0 bases from V and 0 from J, leaving 13 bases between them. CDR3 residues: CASSLAGAGSSYEQYF. The CDR3 DNA reads as TGTGCCAGCAGCTTGGCCGGTGCGGGGTCCTCCTACGAGCAGTACTTC.

The chain uses TRBV19 and TRBJ1-3; no clear D. In germline, CDR1 is LNHDA, CDR2 SQIVND (reference sequence). V dropped 6 bases and J dropped 4 bases, with 16 bases sitting between them. The CDR3 has 15 amino acids. CDR3 sequence (DNA): TGTGCCAGTAGCCTGGCGATTTACCAAGGAAACACCATATATTTT. Translating it yields CASSLAIYQGNTIYF.

The rearrangement links TRBV6-5 to TRBJ2-2; TRBD1 might be the D (6 bases). CDR1 MNHEY and CDR2 SVGAGI come from the germline V gene. Between the trimmed V and J ends, which lost 4 bases and 2 bases, there was a span of 8 bases. The CDR3 spans 14 residues. CDR3 protein: CASSSTGNTGELFF. The CDR3, as DNA: TGTGCCAGCAGTTCGACAGGCAACACCGGGGAGCTGTTTTTT.

The rearrangement links TRBV18 to TRBJ1-3; 9 bases line up with TRBD1. This CDR3 comprises 15 residues. Germline V CDR1 and CDR2: KGHSH, LQKENI. After removal of 3 bases from V and 2 bases from J, the junction contained 2 bases not matched to a gene. The CDR3 bases are TGTGCCAGCTCACCGCGGACAGGGGCTGGAAACACCATATATTTT. Translating it yields CASSPRTGAGNTIYF.

This chain uses TRBV19 with TRBJ2-3; a weak D match, TRBD1 (6 bases). CDR3 size: 15 residues. V lost 1 base to trimming and J lost 8 bases, with 16 bases between them. Germline V gene sequence: CDR1 LNHDA, CDR2 SQIVND (reference sequence). CDR3 region: CASSIGRGSVGTQYF. CDR3 nucleotide sequence: TGTGCCAGTAGTATAGGCAGGGGCAGCGTTGGTACGCAGTATTTT.

This CDR3 reads CASSSGLAGVSYNEQFF. Written as DNA, the CDR3 is TGTGCCAGCAGCTCCGGACTAGCGGGAGTATCTTACAATGAGCAGTTCTTC. The chain couples TRBV28 to TRBJ2-1, with 13 nucleotides matching TRBD2. Germline CDR1 is MDHEN and CDR2 is SYDVKM. The trim removed 6 bases at V and 4 bases at J, leaving 9 bases unmatched. The CDR3 is 17 residues long.

The chain employs TRBV19 and TRBJ2-1; 13 nucleotides align to TRBD2. The junction had 3 bases not matched to a gene; V was cut back by 7 bases and J by 0 bases. The CDR3 has 16 amino acids. Per the germline V gene, CDR1 is LNHDA and CDR2 is SQIVND (reference sequence). The CDR3 here is CASTRTSGGSYNEQFF. CDR3 bases: TGTGCCAGTACCCGGACTAGCGGGGGCTCCTACAATGAGCAGTTCTTC.

The chain has TRBV7-9 and TRBJ1-1; 7 bases match TRBD1. The CDR3 covers 15 residues. CDR1 is SEHNR and CDR2 is FQNEAQ in the germline V gene (reference sequence). Unmatched junction bases numbered 9, after V lost 5 bases and J lost 3 bases. The CDR3 DNA reads TGTGCCAGCAGCGAACAACAGGGGTGGTACACTGAAGCTTTCTTT. Amino acids: CASSEQQGWYTEAFF.

The genes are TRBV5-1 and TRBJ2-7; D is possibly TRBD1 (6 bases). The length of the CDR3 is 13 residues. Trimming took 5 bases from V and 6 from J, leaving 15 bases between them. The germline V gene has CDR1 SGHRS and CDR2 YFSETQ. CDR3 protein: CASRAQGSGEQYF. The CDR3 nucleotides read TGCGCCAGCAGGGCGCAGGGGTCAGGCGAGCAGTACTTC.

This chain links TRBV5-4 with TRBJ2-3; 7 bases match TRBD1. J lost 2 bases, V lost 4 bases, and 7 bases had no gene match. CDR1 and CDR2 (germline): SGHNT, YYREEE (reference sequence). There are 15 residues in the CDR3. CDR3 in amino acids: CASSQGQRVTDTQYF. In DNA, the CDR3 is TGTGCCAGCAGCCAGGGACAGAGAGTCACAGATACGCAGTATTTT.